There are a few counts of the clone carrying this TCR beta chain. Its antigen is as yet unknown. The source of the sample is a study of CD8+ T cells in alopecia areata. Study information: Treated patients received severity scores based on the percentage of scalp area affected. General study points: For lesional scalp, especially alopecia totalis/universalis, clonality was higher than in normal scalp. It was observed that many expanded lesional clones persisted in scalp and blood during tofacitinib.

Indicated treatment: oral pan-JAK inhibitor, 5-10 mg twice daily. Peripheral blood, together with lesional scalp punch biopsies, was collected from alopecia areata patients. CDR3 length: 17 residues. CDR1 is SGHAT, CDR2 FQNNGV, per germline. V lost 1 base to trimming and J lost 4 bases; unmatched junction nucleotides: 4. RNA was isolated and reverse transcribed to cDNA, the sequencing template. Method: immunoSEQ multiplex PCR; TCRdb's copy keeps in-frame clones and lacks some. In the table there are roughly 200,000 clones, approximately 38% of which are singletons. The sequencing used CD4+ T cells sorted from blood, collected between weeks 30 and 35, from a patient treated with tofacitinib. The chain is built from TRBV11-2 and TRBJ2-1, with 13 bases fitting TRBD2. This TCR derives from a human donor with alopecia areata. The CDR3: CASSLGTSGGLYNEQFF. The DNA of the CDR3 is TGTGCCAGCAGCTTAGGGACTAGCGGGGGCCTATACAATGAGCAGTTCTTC.